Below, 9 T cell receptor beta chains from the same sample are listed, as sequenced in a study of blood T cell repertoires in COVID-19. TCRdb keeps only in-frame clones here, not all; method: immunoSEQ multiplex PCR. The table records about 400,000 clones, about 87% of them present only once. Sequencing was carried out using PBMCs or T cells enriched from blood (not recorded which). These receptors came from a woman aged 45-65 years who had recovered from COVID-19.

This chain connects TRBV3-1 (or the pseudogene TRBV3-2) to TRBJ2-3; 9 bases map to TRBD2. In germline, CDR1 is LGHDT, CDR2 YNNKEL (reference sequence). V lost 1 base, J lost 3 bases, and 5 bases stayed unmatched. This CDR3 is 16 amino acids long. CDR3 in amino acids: CASSQGAGGYTDTQYF. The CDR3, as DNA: TGTGCCAGCAGCCAAGGGGCGGGGGGGTATACAGATACGCAGTATTTT.

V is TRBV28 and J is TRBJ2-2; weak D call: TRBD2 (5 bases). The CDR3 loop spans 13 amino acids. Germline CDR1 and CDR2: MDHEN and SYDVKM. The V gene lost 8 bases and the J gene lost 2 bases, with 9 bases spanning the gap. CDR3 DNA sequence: TGTGCCAGCGGACTTAGAAACACCGGGGAGCTGTTTTTT. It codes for CASGLRNTGELFF.

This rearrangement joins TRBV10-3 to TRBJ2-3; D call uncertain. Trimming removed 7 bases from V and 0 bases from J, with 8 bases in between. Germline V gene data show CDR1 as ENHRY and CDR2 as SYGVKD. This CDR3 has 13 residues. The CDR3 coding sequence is TGTGCCATCAAATTACTTAGCACAGATACGCAGTATTTT. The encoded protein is CAIKLLSTDTQYF.

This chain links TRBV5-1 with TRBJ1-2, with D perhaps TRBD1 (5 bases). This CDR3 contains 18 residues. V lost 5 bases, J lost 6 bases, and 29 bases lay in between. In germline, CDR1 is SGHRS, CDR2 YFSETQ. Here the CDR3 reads CASRRHVSGQGNMDGYTF. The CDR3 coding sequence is TGCGCCAGCAGACGTCACGTGTCGGGCCAGGGAAATATGGATGGCTACACCTTC.

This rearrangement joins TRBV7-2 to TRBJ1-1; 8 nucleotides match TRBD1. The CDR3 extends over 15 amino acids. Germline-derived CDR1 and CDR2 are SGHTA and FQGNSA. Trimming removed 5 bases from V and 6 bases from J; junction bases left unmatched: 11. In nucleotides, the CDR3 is TGTGCCAGCAGCGGCAGGGGGCGCGGTATACCTGAAGCTTTCTTT. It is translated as CASSGRGRGIPEAFF.

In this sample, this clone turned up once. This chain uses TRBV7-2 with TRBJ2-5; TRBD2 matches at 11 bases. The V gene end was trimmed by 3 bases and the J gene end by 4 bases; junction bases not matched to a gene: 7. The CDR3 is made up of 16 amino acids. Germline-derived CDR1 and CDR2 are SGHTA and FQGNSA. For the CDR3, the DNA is TGTGCCAGCAGCTTGACTAGCGGGGCGGGTGGAGAGACCCAGTACTTC. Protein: CASSLTSGAGGETQYF.

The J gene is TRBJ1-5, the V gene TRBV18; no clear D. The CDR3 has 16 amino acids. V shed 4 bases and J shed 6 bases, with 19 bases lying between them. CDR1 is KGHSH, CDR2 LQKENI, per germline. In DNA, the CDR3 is TGTGCCAGCTCACTGACGACAAGCCTATACGGTCAGCCCCAGCATTTT. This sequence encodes CASSLTTSLYGQPQHF.

As DNA, the CDR3 is TGTGCCAGCAGTTGGGCAGGAGGAAACACCATATATTTT. It codes for CASSWAGGNTIYF. The chain has TRBV12-3 or TRBV12-4 and TRBJ1-3; D remains unclear. CDR3 size: 13 residues. V dropped 4 bases and J dropped 4 bases, with 8 bases sitting between them.

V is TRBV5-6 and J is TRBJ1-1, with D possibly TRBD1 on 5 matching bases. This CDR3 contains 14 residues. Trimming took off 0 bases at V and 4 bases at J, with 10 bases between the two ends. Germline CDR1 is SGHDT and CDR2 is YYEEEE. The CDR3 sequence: CASSLVGHATEAFF. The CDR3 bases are TGTGCCAGCAGCTTGGTGGGGCATGCCACTGAAGCTTTCTTT.